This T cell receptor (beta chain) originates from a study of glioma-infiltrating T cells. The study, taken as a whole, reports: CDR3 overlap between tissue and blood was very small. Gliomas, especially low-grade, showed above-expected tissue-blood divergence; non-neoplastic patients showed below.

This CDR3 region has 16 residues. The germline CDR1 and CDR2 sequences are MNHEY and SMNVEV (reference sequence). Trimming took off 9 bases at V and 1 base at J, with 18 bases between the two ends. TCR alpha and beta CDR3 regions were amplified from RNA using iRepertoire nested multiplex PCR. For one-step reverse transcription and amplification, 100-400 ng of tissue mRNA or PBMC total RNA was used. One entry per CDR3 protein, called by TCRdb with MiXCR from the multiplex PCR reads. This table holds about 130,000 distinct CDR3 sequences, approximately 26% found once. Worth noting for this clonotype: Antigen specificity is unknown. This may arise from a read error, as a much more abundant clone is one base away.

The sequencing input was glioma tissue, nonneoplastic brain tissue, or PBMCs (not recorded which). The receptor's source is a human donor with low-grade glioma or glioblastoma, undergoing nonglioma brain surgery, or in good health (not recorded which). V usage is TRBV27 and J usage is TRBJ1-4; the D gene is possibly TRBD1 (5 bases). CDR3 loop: CARSGHDGRTNEKLFF. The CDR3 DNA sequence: TGTGCCAGAAGTGGACACGACGGACGAACTAATGAAAAACTGTTTTTT.